Shown below are 7 T cell receptor beta chains from a single sample sequenced in a study of blood T cell repertoires in COVID-19. This table comes from immunoSEQ multiplex PCR, and its TCRdb copy is limited to in-frame clones, with some not included. The data show roughly 200,000 clones, about 90% seen once. Material for sequencing was peripheral blood. These receptors were taken from a man aged 50 to 59 with acute or convalescent COVID-19.

The rearrangement links TRBV4-3 to TRBJ2-2; 7 bases match TRBD1. Germline V gene data show CDR1 as LGHNA and CDR2 as YSLEER. There are 15 residues in the CDR3. Trimming removed 3 bases from V and 4 bases from J; junction bases left unmatched: 5. CDR3 amino acids: CASSQSRGFTGELFF. The CDR3 nucleotides are TGCGCCAGCAGCCAGTCCAGGGGGTTCACCGGGGAGCTGTTTTTT.

The chain has TRBV28 and TRBJ2-7, with D maybe TRBD2 (5 bases). Germline CDR1 reads MDHEN; CDR2 reads SYDVKM. The CDR3 is made up of 12 amino acids. V was trimmed by 6 bases and J by 2 bases, leaving 8 bases between them. CDR3 sequence reads: CASSDGTYEQYV. For the CDR3, the DNA is TGTGCCAGCAGCGACGGGACCTACGAGCAGTACGTC.

The V and J genes are TRBV7-2 and TRBJ2-3; 9 bases map to TRBD2. V gave up 1 base and J gave up 3 bases; unmatched junction bases: 2. Germline CDR1 and CDR2: SGHTA and FQGNSA. The CDR3 contains 15 residues. The DNA of the CDR3 is TGTGCCAGCAGCTTAGTAGCGGGAGAGACAGATACGCAGTATTTT. Translated: CASSLVAGETDTQYF.

V gene TRBV4-1 combines with J gene TRBJ2-2; D is ambiguous. Trimming cost V 1 base and J 8 bases, with 5 bases left between them. Per germline, CDR1 MGHRA and CDR2 YSYEKL. This CDR3 comprises 12 residues. CDR3 in amino acids: CASSQGGGELFF. In nucleotides, the CDR3 is TGCGCCAGCAGCCAAGGAGGAGGGGAGCTGTTTTTT.

The V call is TRBV18, the J call TRBJ2-1; D is possibly TRBD2 (6 bases). Germline V gene lookup returns CDR1 KGHSH and CDR2 LQKENI. This CDR3 is built from 14 residues. Deletions cut 3 bases from V and 6 bases from J, with 12 bases between. CDR3 sequence reads: CASSPLFGGNEQFF. The CDR3 DNA reads as TGTGCCAGCTCACCGCTTTTCGGGGGCAATGAGCAGTTCTTC.

This clone appeared a few times. The J gene is TRBJ1-1, the V gene TRBV19; 7 bases align to TRBD1. Germline V gives CDR1 LNHDA, CDR2 SQIVND (reference sequence). V gave up 7 bases and J gave up 4 bases; unmatched junction bases: 12. The CDR3 loop spans 15 amino acids. CDR3 DNA: TGTGCCAGTAACTACGACAGGGTTTGGGGCACTGAAGCTTTCTTT. Translated, it gives CASNYDRVWGTEAFF.

This clone was seen just once. The chain joins TRBV3-1 (or the pseudogene TRBV3-2) to TRBJ1-1; TRBD1 is a possible D gene (5 bases). The CDR3 is 12 residues long. Germline CDR1 and CDR2: LGHDT and YNNKEL (reference sequence). The V gene lost 2 bases and the J gene lost 9 bases, with 10 bases spanning the gap. The CDR3: CASSQQGIKAFF. Written as DNA, the CDR3 is TGTGCCAGCAGCCAACAGGGAATCAAAGCTTTCTTT.